These 16 T cell receptor beta chains were sequenced from one sample in a study of OX40 agonist ivuxolimab in advanced cancers. The data were produced by immunoSEQ multiplex PCR, yet TCRdb's version contains in-frame clones alone and is incomplete. The sample has 45,000 or so clones; about nine tenths are singletons. The sequencing here drew on CD4+ or CD8+ T cells sorted from blood, taken in a trial of the OX40 agonist ivuxolimab. These receptors were obtained from an adult with an advanced solid tumor such as melanoma, head and neck, liver or kidney cancer.

V usage is TRBV5-6 and J usage is TRBJ2-7, with D tentatively TRBD1 (6 bases). The CDR3 has 13 amino acids. Germline V gives CDR1 SGHDT, CDR2 YYEEEE. Trimming left V 0 bases short and J 5 bases short, with 9 bases between. CDR3 in DNA: TGTGCCAGCAGCTTGGTATACAGGGACGAGCAGTACTTC. Amino acid sequence: CASSLVYRDEQYF.

The chain uses TRBV5-6 and TRBJ2-3; D gene ambiguous. CDR1 is SGHDT, CDR2 YYEEEE, per germline. The CDR3 covers 12 residues. V lost 2 bases to trimming and J lost 4 bases, with 5 bases between them. CDR3 loop: CASSFFSDTQYF. CDR3 DNA sequence: TGTGCCAGCAGCTTTTTTTCAGATACGCAGTATTTT.

V gene TRBV10-1 combines with J gene TRBJ2-7; D is tentatively TRBD1 or TRBD2 (5 bases each). This CDR3 region has 12 residues. V lost 2 bases and J lost 3, with 5 bases in between. CDR1 WNHNN and CDR2 SYGVQD come from the germline V gene (reference sequence). The CDR3 DNA sequence: TGCGCCAGCAGTGAGGGGGGCTACGAGCAGTACTTC. The encoded protein is CASSEGGYEQYF.

The rearrangement links TRBV6-4 to TRBJ1-6, with no clear D. CDR1 and CDR2 from the germline V gene are MRHNA and SNTAGT. The V end lost 3 bases, the J end lost 11 bases, and 17 bases lay between the germline ends. The CDR3 runs to 15 residues. The CDR3 protein is CASSESMDRWTPLHF. The CDR3 region has the DNA TGTGCCAGCAGTGAAAGTATGGACCGCTGGACACCCCTCCACTTT.

The V gene is TRBV27, the J gene TRBJ1-2, with 9 nucleotides matching TRBD1. V lost 5 bases, J lost 8 bases, and 6 bases stayed unmatched. Germline V gene lookup returns CDR1 MNHEY and CDR2 SMNVEV (reference sequence). This CDR3 region has 13 residues. The CDR3 region is CASSLQGAKGYTF. The CDR3 nucleotides are TGTGCCAGCAGTCTACAGGGGGCGAAGGGCTACACCTTC.

The V call is TRBV4-1, the J call TRBJ2-7, with TRBD2 matching 12 bases. V dropped 3 bases and J dropped 3; count of bases not matched to a gene: 9. Germline loops: CDR1 MGHRA, CDR2 YSYEKL. The length of the CDR3 is 17 residues. DNA for the CDR3: TGCGCCAGCAGCCACGACGCCCCTAGCGGGAGGGTCTACGAGCAGTACTTC. It codes for CASSHDAPSGRVYEQYF.

This clone appeared a single time. This rearrangement joins TRBV14 to TRBJ1-1; D not certain. The length of the CDR3 is 13 residues. V lost 0 bases and J lost 11, with 13 bases in between. Germline CDR1 SGHDN, CDR2 FVKESK. DNA of the CDR3: TGTGCCAGCAGCCAAGAGACGGGCGTGTGGGCTTTCTTT. It translates to CASSQETGVWAFF.

The chain carries TRBV4-2 and TRBJ2-7; 8 nucleotides line up with TRBD2. V dropped 0 bases and J dropped 0; count of bases not matched to a gene: 4. Germline loops: CDR1 LGHNA, CDR2 YNFKEQ. The CDR3 runs to 16 residues. CDR3 coding DNA: TGTGCCAGCAGCCAAGAAATCACTAGCGGCTCCTACGAGCAGTACTTC. It translates to CASSQEITSGSYEQYF.

The chain is built from TRBV9 and TRBJ2-1, with D uncertain. This CDR3 comprises 14 residues. Trimming left V 0 bases short and J 5 bases short, with 9 bases between. Germline CDR1 reads SGDLS; CDR2 reads YYNGEE. The CDR3 loop is CASSVGSSNNEQFF. DNA of the CDR3: TGTGCCAGCAGCGTAGGGTCGAGCAACAATGAGCAGTTCTTC.

The genes are TRBV29-1 and TRBJ2-1; the D is unclear. There are 11 residues in the CDR3. Trimming stripped 5 bases from V and 15 bases from J, with 17 bases between. CDR1 is SQVTM, CDR2 ANQGSEA, per germline. Here the CDR3 DNA reads TGCAGCGTTCAACTCGGCCCGGTTTGGTTCTTC. Its translation is CSVQLGPVWFF.

V and J are TRBV7-2 and TRBJ1-5; tentative D call: TRBD1 (6 bases). The CDR3 is made up of 15 amino acids. Germline V CDR1 and CDR2: SGHTA, FQGNSA. Trimming cost V 5 bases and J 2 bases, with 13 bases left between them. The CDR3 protein is CASSPTGTGNQPQHF. The CDR3 DNA reads as TGTGCCAGCAGCCCTACAGGGACGGGCAATCAGCCCCAGCATTTT. The variable domain in full, completed from reference TRBV7-2 and TRBJ1-5, reads GAGVSQSPSNKVTEKGKDVELRCDPISGHTALYWYRQSLGQGLEFLIYFQGNSAPDKSGLPSDRFSAERTGGSVSTLTIQRTQQEDSAVYLCASSPTGTGNQPQHFGDGTRLSIL.

Written as DNA, the CDR3 is TGTGCCAGCAGTCTAGGTTCAGGCGAGCAGTTCTTC. Translation gives CASSLGSGEQFF. The chain recombines TRBV25-1 with TRBJ2-1; no definite D call. The CDR3 runs 12 residues. Per the germline V gene, CDR1 is MGHDK and CDR2 is SYGVNS. V lost 5 bases and J lost 10, with 12 bases in between. The whole variable domain, remainder taken from reference TRBV25-1 and TRBJ2-1, is EADIYQTPRYLVIGTGKKITLECSQTMGHDKMYWYQQDPGMELHLIHYSYGVNSTEKGDLSSESTVSRIRTEHFPLTLESARPSHTSQYLCASSLGSGEQFFGPGTRLTVL.

The chain combines TRBV7-6 with TRBJ2-5, with D possibly matching TRBD2 (6 bases). The CDR3 covers 13 residues. Looked up from germline, CDR1 is SGHVS and CDR2 is FNYEAQ. With 11 bases removed from V and 1 base from J, the gap between germline ends came to 14 bases. The CDR3 sequence is CAVGTGVQETQYF. The CDR3 DNA sequence: TGTGCCGTAGGGACGGGGGTCCAAGAGACCCAGTACTTC.

The rearrangement links TRBV28 to TRBJ1-4; D is possibly TRBD1 (6 bases). The germline V gene has CDR1 MDHEN and CDR2 SYDVKM. V lost 5 bases to trimming and J lost 0 bases, with 10 bases between them. The CDR3 consists of 15 residues. CDR3 DNA: TGTGCCAGCAGTCCGGACAGTTCAACTAATGAAAAACTGTTTTTT. Translated, it gives CASSPDSSTNEKLFF.

In its sample, this clone ranks as medium-sized. Other DNA sequences in this sample translate to the same CDR3. This chain joins TRBV4-2 and TRBJ2-2, with D uncertain. This CDR3 has 12 amino acids. Germline CDR1 and CDR2: LGHNA and YNFKEQ. V lost 4 bases, J lost 1 base, and 1 base lay in between. The CDR3 reads CASSRNTGELFF. CDR3 nucleotides: TGTGCCAGCAGCCGGAACACCGGGGAGCTGTTTTTT.

This clone was counted a single time. This rearrangement joins TRBV28 to TRBJ2-1; D might be TRBD1 (5 bases). The CDR3 length is 14 residues. The V end was cut by 5 bases, the J end by 9 bases, with 17 bases between. CDR1 and CDR2 from the germline V gene are MDHEN and SYDVKM. The CDR3 region is CASSRPIGAVEQFF. The CDR3 DNA sequence: TGTGCCAGCAGTCGGCCAATAGGGGCGGTTGAGCAGTTCTTC.